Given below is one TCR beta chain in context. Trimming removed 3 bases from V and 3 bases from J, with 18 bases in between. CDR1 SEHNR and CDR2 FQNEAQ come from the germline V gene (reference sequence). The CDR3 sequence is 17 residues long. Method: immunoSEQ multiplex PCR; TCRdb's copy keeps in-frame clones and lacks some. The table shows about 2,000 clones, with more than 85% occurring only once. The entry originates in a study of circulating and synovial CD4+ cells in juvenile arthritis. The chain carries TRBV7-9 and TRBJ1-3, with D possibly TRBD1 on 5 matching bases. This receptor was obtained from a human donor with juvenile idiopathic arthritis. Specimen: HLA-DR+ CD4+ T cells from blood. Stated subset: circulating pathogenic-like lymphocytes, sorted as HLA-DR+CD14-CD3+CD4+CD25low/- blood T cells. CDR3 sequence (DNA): TGTGCCAGCAGCTTCTCCCGTGGCAGGGCTCTTGGAAACACCATATATTTT. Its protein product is CASSFSRGRALGNTIYF. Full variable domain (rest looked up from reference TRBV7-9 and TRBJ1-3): DTGVSQNPRHKITKRGQNVTFRCDPISEHNRLYWYRQTLGQGPEFLTYFQNEAQLEKSRLLSDRFSAERPKGSFSTLEIQRTEQGDSAMYLCASSFSRGRALGNTIYFGEGSWLTVV.